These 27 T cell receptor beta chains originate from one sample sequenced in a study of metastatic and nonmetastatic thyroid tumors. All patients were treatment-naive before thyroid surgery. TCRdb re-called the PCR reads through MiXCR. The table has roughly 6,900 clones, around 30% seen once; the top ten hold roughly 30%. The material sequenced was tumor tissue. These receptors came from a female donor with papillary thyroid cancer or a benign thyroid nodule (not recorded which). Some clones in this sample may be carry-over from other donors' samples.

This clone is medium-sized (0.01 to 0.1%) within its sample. Here the CDR3 reads CAIRDPLTSQRGDEQFF. CDR3 bases: TGTGCCATCAGAGACCCACTCACTAGTCAACGAGGCGATGAGCAGTTCTTC. This chain uses TRBV10-3 with TRBJ2-1; TRBD2 might be the D (5 bases). The CDR3 is 17 amino acids. Per germline, CDR1 ENHRY and CDR2 SYGVKD. V lost 6 bases to trimming and J lost 8 bases, with 26 bases between them.

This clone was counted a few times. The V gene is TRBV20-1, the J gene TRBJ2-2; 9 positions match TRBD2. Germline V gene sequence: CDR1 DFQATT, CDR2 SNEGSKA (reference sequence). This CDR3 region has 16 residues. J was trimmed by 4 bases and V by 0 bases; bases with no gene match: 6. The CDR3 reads CSARDLAGAGTGELFF. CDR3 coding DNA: TGCAGTGCTAGAGACTTAGCGGGAGCGGGCACCGGGGAGCTGTTTTTT.

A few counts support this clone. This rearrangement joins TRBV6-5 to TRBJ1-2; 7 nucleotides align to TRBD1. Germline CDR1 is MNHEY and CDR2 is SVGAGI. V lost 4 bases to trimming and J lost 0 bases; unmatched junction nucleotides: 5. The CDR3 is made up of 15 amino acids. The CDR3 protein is CASSSDRVPNYGYTF. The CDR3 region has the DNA TGTGCCAGCAGTTCCGACAGGGTTCCTAACTATGGCTACACCTTC.

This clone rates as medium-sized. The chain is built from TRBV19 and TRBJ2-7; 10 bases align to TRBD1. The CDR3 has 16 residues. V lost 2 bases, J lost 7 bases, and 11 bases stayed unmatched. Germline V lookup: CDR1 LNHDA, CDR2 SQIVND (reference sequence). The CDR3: CASSIRRGQGRAEQYF. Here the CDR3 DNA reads TGTGCCAGTAGTATAAGGAGGGGACAGGGGCGTGCGGAGCAGTACTTC.

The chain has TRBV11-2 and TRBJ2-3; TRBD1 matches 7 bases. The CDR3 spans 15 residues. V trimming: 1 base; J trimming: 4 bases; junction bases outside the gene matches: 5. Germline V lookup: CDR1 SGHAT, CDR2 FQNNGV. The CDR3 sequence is CASSLGQGRSDTQYF. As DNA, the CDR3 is TGTGCCAGCAGCTTAGGACAGGGCCGCTCAGATACGCAGTATTTT.

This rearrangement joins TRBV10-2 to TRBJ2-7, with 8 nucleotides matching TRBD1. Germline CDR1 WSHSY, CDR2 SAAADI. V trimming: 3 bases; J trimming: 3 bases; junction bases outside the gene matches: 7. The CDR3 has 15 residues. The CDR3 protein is CASSDRTGNNYEQYF. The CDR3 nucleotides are TGCGCCAGCAGTGACCGGACAGGGAACAACTACGAGCAGTACTTC.

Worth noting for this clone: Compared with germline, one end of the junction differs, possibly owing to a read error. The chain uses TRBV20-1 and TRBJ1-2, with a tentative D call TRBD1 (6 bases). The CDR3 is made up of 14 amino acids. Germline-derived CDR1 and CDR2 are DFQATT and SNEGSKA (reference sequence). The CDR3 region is CSARGDRGDYGYTF. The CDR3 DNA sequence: TGCAGTGCAAGAGGGGATAGGGGGGACTATGGCTACACCTTC.

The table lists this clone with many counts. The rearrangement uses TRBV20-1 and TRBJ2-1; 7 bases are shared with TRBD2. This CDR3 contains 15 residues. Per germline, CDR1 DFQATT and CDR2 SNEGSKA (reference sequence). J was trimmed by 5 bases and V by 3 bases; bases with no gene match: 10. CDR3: CSASPGGGGDNEQFF. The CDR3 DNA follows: TGCAGTGCTAGCCCTGGGGGGGGAGGGGACAATGAGCAGTTCTTC.

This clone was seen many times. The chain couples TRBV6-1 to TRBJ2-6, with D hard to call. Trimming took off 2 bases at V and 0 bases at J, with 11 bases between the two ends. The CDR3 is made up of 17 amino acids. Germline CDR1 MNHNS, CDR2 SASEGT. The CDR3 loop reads CASSEFPKASGANVLTF. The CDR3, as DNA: TGTGCCAGCAGTGAATTCCCAAAGGCCTCTGGGGCCAACGTCCTGACTTTC.

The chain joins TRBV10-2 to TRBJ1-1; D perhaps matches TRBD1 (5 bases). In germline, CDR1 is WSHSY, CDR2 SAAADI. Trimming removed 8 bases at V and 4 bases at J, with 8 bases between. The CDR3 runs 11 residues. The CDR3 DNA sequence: TGCGCCAGCCTCGGGGGCACTGAAGCTTTCTTT. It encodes CASLGGTEAFF.

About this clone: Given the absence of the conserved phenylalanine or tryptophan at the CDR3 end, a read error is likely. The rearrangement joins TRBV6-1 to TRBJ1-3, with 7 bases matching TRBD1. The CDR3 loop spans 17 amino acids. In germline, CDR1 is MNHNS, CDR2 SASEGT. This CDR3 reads CAGSPQPQGRPGNTIYY. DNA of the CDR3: TGTGCCGGCAGCCCTCAACCACAGGGGAGGCCAGGAAACACCATATATTAT.

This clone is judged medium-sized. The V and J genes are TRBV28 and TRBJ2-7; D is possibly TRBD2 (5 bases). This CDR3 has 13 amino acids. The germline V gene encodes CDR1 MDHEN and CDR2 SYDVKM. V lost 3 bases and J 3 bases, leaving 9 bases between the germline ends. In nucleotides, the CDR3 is TGTGCCAGCAGTTTTCGGGGAGACTACGAGCAGTACTTC. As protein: CASSFRGDYEQYF.

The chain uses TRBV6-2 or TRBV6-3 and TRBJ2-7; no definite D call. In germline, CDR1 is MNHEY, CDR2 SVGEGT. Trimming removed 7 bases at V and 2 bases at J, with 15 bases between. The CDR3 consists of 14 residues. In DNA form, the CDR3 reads TGTGCCAGCACCGACTCGGGCTCGGCCTACGAGCAGTACTTC. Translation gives CASTDSGSAYEQYF.

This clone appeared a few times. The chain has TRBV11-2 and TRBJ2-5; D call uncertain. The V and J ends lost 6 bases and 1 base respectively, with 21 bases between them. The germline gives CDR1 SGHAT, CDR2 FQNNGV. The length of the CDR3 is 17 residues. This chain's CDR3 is CASRRAGVGLVQETQYF. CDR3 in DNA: TGTGCCAGCAGACGCGCTGGAGTCGGGCTTGTCCAAGAGACCCAGTACTTC.

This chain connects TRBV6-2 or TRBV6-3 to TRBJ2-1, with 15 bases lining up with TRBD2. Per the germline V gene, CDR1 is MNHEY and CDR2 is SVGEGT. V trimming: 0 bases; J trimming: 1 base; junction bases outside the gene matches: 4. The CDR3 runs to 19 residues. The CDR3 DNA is TGTGCCAGCAGTTACTCTGGACTAGCGGGAGGGGTGTCCTACAATGAGCAGTTCTTC. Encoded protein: CASSYSGLAGGVSYNEQFF.

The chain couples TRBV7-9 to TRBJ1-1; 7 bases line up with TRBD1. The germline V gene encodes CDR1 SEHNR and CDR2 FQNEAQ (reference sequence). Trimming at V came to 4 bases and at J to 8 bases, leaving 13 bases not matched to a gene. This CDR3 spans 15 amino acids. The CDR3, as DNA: TGTGCCAGCAGCTCCAGGGACAGTTCAACCTCGGAAGCTTTCTTT. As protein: CASSSRDSSTSEAFF.

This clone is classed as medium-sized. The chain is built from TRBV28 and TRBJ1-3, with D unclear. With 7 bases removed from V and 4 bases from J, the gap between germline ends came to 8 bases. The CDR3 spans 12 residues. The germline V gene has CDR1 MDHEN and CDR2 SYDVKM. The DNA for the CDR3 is TGTGCCAGCACCAAATGGGGAAACACCATATATTTT. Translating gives CASTKWGNTIYF.

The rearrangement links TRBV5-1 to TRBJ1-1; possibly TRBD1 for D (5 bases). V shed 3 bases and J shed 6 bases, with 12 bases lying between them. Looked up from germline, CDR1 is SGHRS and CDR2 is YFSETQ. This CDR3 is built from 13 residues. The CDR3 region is CASSYDSTPEAFF. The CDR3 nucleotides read TGCGCCAGCAGCTACGACAGTACCCCTGAAGCTTTCTTT.

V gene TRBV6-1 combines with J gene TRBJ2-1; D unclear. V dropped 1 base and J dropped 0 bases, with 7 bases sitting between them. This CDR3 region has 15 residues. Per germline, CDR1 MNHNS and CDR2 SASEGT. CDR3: CASSEEWYSYNEQFF. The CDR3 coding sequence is TGTGCCAGCAGTGAAGAGTGGTACTCCTACAATGAGCAGTTCTTC.

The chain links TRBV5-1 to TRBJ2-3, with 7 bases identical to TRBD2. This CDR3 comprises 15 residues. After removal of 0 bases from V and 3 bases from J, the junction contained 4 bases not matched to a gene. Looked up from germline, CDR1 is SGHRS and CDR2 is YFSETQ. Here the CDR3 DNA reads TGCGCCAGCAGCTTGGAGCAGCGGGGAACAGATACGCAGTATTTT. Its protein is CASSLEQRGTDTQYF.

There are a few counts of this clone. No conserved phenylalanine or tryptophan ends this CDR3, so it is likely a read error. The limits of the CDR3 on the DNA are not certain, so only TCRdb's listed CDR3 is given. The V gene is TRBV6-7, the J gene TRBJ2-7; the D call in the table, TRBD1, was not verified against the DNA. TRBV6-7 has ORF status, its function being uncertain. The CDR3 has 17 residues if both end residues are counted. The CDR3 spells CASRYTGPGQGVFWHYY.

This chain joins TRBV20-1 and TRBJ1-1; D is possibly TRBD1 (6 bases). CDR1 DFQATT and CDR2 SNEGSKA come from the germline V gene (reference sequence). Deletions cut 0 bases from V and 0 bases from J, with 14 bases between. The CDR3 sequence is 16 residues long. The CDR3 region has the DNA TGCAGTGCTAGAGATACAGGACAGCTCATGAACACTGAAGCTTTCTTT. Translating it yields CSARDTGQLMNTEAFF.

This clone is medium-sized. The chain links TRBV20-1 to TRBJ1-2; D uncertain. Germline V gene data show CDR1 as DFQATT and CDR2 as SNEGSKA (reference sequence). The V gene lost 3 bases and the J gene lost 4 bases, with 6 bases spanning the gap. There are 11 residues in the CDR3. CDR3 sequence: CSASSGYGYTF. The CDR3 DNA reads TGCAGTGCTAGTAGTGGCTATGGCTACACCTTC.

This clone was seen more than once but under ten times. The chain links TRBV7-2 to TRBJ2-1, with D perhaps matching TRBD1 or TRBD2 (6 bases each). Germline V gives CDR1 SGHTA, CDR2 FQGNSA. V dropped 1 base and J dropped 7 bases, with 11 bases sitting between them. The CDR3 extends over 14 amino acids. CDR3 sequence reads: CASSLVGGRNEQFF. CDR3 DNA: TGTGCCAGCAGCTTAGTAGGGGGGAGGAATGAGCAGTTCTTC. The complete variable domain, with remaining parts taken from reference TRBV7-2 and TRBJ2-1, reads GAGVSQSPSNKVTEKGKDVELRCDPISGHTALYWYRQSLGQGLEFLIYFQGNSAPDKSGLPSDRFSAERTGGSVSTLTIQRTQQEDSAVYLCASSLVGGRNEQFFGPGTRLTVL.

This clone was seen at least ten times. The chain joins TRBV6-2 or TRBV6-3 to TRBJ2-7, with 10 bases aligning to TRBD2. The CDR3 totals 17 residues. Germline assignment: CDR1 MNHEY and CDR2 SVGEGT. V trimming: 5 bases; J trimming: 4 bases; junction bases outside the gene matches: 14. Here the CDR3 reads CASSTRLSSGRRYEQYF. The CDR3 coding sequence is TGTGCCAGCAGTACCCGACTATCTAGCGGGAGACGTTACGAGCAGTACTTC.

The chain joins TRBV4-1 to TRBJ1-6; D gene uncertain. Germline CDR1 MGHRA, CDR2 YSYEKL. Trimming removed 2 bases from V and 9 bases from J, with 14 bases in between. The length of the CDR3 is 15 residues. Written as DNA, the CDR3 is TGCGCCAGCAGCCAATACACCGAGGAGGGTTCACCCCTCCACTTT. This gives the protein CASSQYTEEGSPLHF.

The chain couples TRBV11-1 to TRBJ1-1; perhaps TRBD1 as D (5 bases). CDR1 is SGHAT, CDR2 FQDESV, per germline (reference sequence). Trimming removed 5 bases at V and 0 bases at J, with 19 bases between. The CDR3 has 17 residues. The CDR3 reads CASSNVKRGPLNTEAFF. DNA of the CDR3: TGTGCCAGCAGCAACGTAAAAAGGGGTCCACTGAACACTGAAGCTTTCTTT.